The 12 T cell receptor beta chains listed next were all sequenced from one sample in a study of T cells in Graves' hyperthyroidism and ophthalmopathy. The CDR3 regions of TCR beta were amplified from RNA transcripts. First-round RT-PCR with HTBI primers amplified the TCR CDR3 region. From the multiplex PCR reads, TCRdb called clonotypes with MiXCR, one entry per CDR3 protein. The profile shows over 350,000 distinct CDR3 sequences, about 14% of them singletons. Sequences were obtained from blood. The receptors derive from a man between 18 and 29 years old with Graves' ophthalmopathy.

This chain uses TRBV4-1 with TRBJ2-2; 12 nucleotides align to TRBD1. This CDR3 has 16 amino acids. V was clipped by 6 bases and J by 7 bases; unmatched bases: 9. Germline-derived CDR1 and CDR2 are MGHRA and YSYEKL. The CDR3 DNA reads as TGCGCCAGCAGTCTCCCGGGACAGGGGGCGGACGGGGAGCTGTTTTTT. Protein sequence: CASSLPGQGADGELFF.

Note on this clonotype: A single base separates this from a much larger clone, so it may be a read error. The rearrangement uses TRBV27 and TRBJ2-5; 9 bases fit TRBD2. This CDR3 is built from 16 residues. Per the germline V gene, CDR1 is MNHEY and CDR2 is SMNVEV (reference sequence). CDR3 sequence (DNA): TGTGCCGGCAGTACACTGAGCGGGAGGAGCGGAGAGACCCAGTACTTC. It is translated as CAGSTLSGRSGETQYF.

This clonotype was found many times. This sequence joins TRBV28 and TRBJ2-3, with 10 bases identical to TRBD1. Germline V gives CDR1 MDHEN, CDR2 SYDVKM. The V and J ends lost 6 bases and 2 bases, in that order; junction bases with no gene match: 8. The CDR3 sequence is 16 residues long. The DNA for the CDR3 is TGTGCCAGCAGCCCCCTCGGGACAGGGGACACAGATACGCAGTATTTT. Translating gives CASSPLGTGDTDTQYF.

The rearrangement links TRBV20-1 to TRBJ2-5; a possible D gene is TRBD1 (5 bases). The germline V gene encodes CDR1 DFQATT and CDR2 SNEGSKA (reference sequence). The CDR3 spans 13 residues. The germline V and J ends were trimmed by 5 bases and 1 base, with 11 bases remaining between them. CDR3: CSAAIDSQETQYF. CDR3 coding DNA: TGCAGTGCTGCGATCGACAGCCAAGAGACCCAGTACTTC.

This clonotype was observed a handful of times. The chain links TRBV25-1 to TRBJ1-2, with D unresolved. The CDR3 extends over 14 amino acids. Trimming took off 2 bases at V and 2 bases at J, with 9 bases between the two ends. In germline, CDR1 is MGHDK, CDR2 SYGVNS. The CDR3, as DNA: TGTGCCAGCAGTGAACTAGGCTGGAACTATGGCTACACCTTC. Its protein product is CASSELGWNYGYTF.

This clonotype was recorded at least ten times. The chain joins TRBV30 to TRBJ2-7; 8 nucleotides align to TRBD2. The length of the CDR3 is 14 residues. Per germline, CDR1 GTSNPN and CDR2 SVGIG (reference sequence). Losses at the gene ends were 3 bases for V and 1 base for J; bases not matched to a gene: 5. CDR3 DNA: TGTGCCTGGAGGAAAAGCGGGAGTTCCTACGAGCAGTACTTC. Residues: CAWRKSGSSYEQYF.

The chain recombines TRBV10-1 with TRBJ2-1; no clear D. Germline values: CDR1 WNHNN, CDR2 SYGVQD (reference sequence). Deletions cut 0 bases from V and 3 bases from J, with 12 bases between. The CDR3 length is 16 residues. CDR3 in DNA: TGCGCCAGCAGTGAGTCGATCTCAGGAGACTACAATGAGCAGTTCTTC. Translated: CASSESISGDYNEQFF.

A few counts support this clonotype. This rearrangement joins TRBV29-1 to TRBJ1-1, with D uncertain. V shed 7 bases and J shed 7 bases, with 10 bases lying between them. Germline V gene lookup returns CDR1 SQVTM and CDR2 ANQGSEA. The CDR3 covers 10 residues. The CDR3 loop is CSGLKGEAFF. In DNA, the CDR3 is TGCAGCGGCCTAAAGGGTGAAGCTTTCTTT. Full variable domain (missing parts from reference TRBV29-1 and TRBJ1-1): SAVISQKPSRDICQRGTSLTIQCQVDSQVTMMFWYRQQPGQSLTLIATANQGSEATYESGFVIDKFPISRPNLTFSTLTVSNMSPEDSSIYLCSGLKGEAFFGQGTRLTVV.

This clonotype has ten or more counts. The chain combines TRBV15 with TRBJ2-3, with 10 positions matching TRBD2. The germline gives CDR1 LNHNV, CDR2 YYDKDF (reference sequence). J lost 5 bases, V lost 0 bases, and 8 bases had no gene match. The CDR3 totals 17 residues. The CDR3 DNA is TGTGCCACCAGCAGAGATCGGCTAGCGGGAGTAAAAGATACGCAGTATTTT. It encodes CATSRDRLAGVKDTQYF.

This clonotype showed up many times. The chain uses TRBV11-2 and TRBJ2-7; TRBD1 matches at 7 bases. This CDR3 is built from 13 residues. The germline gives CDR1 SGHAT, CDR2 FQNNGV. Trimming cost V 3 bases and J 5 bases; bases outside gene matches: 4. In DNA form, the CDR3 reads TGTGCCAGCAGCTTTCAAGGGGGCCACGAGCAGTACTTC. Translation: CASSFQGGHEQYF.

A few counts support this clonotype. This chain connects TRBV7-6 to TRBJ1-1; D may be TRBD1 (5 bases). The CDR3 has 12 residues. CDR1 and CDR2 from the germline V gene are SGHVS and FNYEAQ. V was pared by 5 bases and J by 8 bases, with 12 bases between. In DNA form, the CDR3 reads TGTGCCAGCAGCGACCAGGGAACAGAAGCTTTCTTT. This translates into CASSDQGTEAFF. The entire variable domain, with the rest obtained from reference TRBV7-6 and TRBJ1-1, is as follows: GAGVSQSPRYKVTKRGQDVALRCDPISGHVSLYWYRQALGQGPEFLTYFNYEAQQDKSGLPNDRFSAERPEGSISTLTIQRTEQRDSAMYRCASSDQGTEAFFGQGTRLTVV.

This clonotype was seen repeatedly, ten times or more. The chain couples TRBV13 to TRBJ2-7; 8 bases align to TRBD2. The CDR3 length is 15 residues. Trimming took 3 bases from V and 6 from J; bases not matched to a gene: 10. Germline V lookup: CDR1 PRHDT, CDR2 FYEKMQ (reference sequence). The CDR3, as DNA: TGTGCCAGCAGCTTCACACTCGGCAGCGGGAGCGAGCAGTACTTC. Amino acids: CASSFTLGSGSEQYF.